Listed below are T cell receptor beta chains from one sample, sequenced in a study of chemoradiotherapy in HPV16-positive cancers. Profiled with immunoSEQ multiplex PCR; TCRdb holds only in-frame clones, not every one. The sample lists 25,000 to 40,000 clones, about 88% seen once, with approximately 3% in the top ten. Sequenced material: blood, taken from a patient who underwent chemoradiotherapy. The source of these receptors is a human donor with HPV-associated anogenital cancer. The CDR3 runs from the conserved cysteine through the conserved F or W. The order of the fields is V gene, J gene, D gene, clone size, CDR3 protein, CDR3 DNA. The D gene is left open where the match is weak. Part of the rows lack a size; the others show once, few, many or a class for expanded clones.

v_call: TRBV19
j_call: TRBJ1-6
d_call: -
clone_size: -
cdr3_aa: CASSLRDTYNSPLHF
cdr3_nt: TGTGCCAGTAGTCTTCGGGACACCTATAATTCACCCCTCCACTTT

v_call: TRBV4-1
j_call: TRBJ1-2
d_call: -
clone_size: -
cdr3_aa: CASSQVGGELYGYTF
cdr3_nt: TGCGCCAGCAGCCAAGTCGGGGGAGAGCTTTATGGCTACACCTTC

v_call: TRBV7-9
j_call: TRBJ1-4
d_call: -
clone_size: -
cdr3_aa: CASSHEGEKLFF
cdr3_nt: TGTGCCAGCAGCCACGAGGGGGAAAAACTGTTTTTT

v_call: TRBV2
j_call: TRBJ2-6
d_call: -
clone_size: -
cdr3_aa: CASSVARGLGANVLTF
cdr3_nt: TGTGCCAGCAGTGTGGCCAGGGGTCTCGGGGCCAACGTCCTGACTTTC

v_call: TRBV5-4
j_call: TRBJ2-5
d_call: -
clone_size: -
cdr3_aa: CASSLEAPQGTQYF
cdr3_nt: TGTGCCAGCAGCTTAGAGGCTCCACAGGGGACCCAGTACTTC

v_call: TRBV5-8
j_call: TRBJ1-1
d_call: -
clone_size: -
cdr3_aa: CASSLRGANTEAFF
cdr3_nt: TGTGCCAGCAGCTTGCGAGGGGCGAACACTGAAGCTTTCTTT

v_call: TRBV4-1
j_call: TRBJ2-3
d_call: -
clone_size: -
cdr3_aa: CASSQEGRDTDTQYF
cdr3_nt: TGCGCCAGCAGCCAAGAGGGGCGCGACACAGATACGCAGTATTTT

v_call: TRBV7-2
j_call: TRBJ2-5
d_call: -
clone_size: few
cdr3_aa: CASSPTSSVETQYF
cdr3_nt: TGTGCCAGCAGCCCGACGTCTAGCGTGGAGACCCAGTACTTC

v_call: TRBV12-5
j_call: TRBJ1-4
d_call: -
clone_size: -
cdr3_aa: CASGLLPGGEKLFF
cdr3_nt: TGTGCTAGTGGTTTGTTACCCGGGGGTGAAAAACTGTTTTTT

v_call: TRBV29-1
j_call: TRBJ1-1
d_call: TRBD1
clone_size: -
cdr3_aa: CSVGTGGMGTEAFF
cdr3_nt: TGCAGCGTCGGGACAGGGGGCATGGGGACTGAAGCTTTCTTT

v_call: TRBV2
j_call: TRBJ2-7
d_call: -
clone_size: -
cdr3_aa: CASSEGGARRYEQYF
cdr3_nt: TGTGCCAGCAGTGAGGGTGGGGCGCGCCGCTACGAGCAGTACTTC

v_call: TRBV11-3
j_call: TRBJ2-1
d_call: -
clone_size: -
cdr3_aa: CASSLTWSEDEQFF
cdr3_nt: TGTGCCAGCAGCTTAACTTGGAGCGAGGATGAGCAGTTCTTC

v_call: TRBV18
j_call: TRBJ1-1
d_call: -
clone_size: -
cdr3_aa: CASSGDVNTEAFF
cdr3_nt: TGTGCCAGCTCAGGGGACGTGAACACTGAAGCTTTCTTT

v_call: TRBV7-9
j_call: TRBJ1-1
d_call: TRBD1
clone_size: -
cdr3_aa: CASSFDRGSTEAFF
cdr3_nt: TGTGCCAGCAGCTTCGACAGGGGATCCACTGAAGCTTTCTTT

v_call: TRBV5-1
j_call: TRBJ2-7
d_call: TRBD1
clone_size: -
cdr3_aa: CASSLGQGNYEQYF
cdr3_nt: TGCGCCAGCAGCTTGGGACAGGGGAACTACGAGCAGTACTTC

v_call: TRBV5-1
j_call: TRBJ2-1
d_call: -
clone_size: -
cdr3_aa: CASSPLDSSYNEQFF
cdr3_nt: TGCGCCAGCAGCCCCCTTGATAGCTCCTACAATGAGCAGTTCTTC

v_call: TRBV6-5
j_call: TRBJ1-5
d_call: -
clone_size: -
cdr3_aa: CASSKTGRNQPQHF
cdr3_nt: TGTGCCAGCAGTAAAACAGGGAGGAATCAGCCCCAGCATTTT

v_call: TRBV7-2
j_call: TRBJ1-1
d_call: TRBD1
clone_size: -
cdr3_aa: CASSWDRGVPEAFF
cdr3_nt: TGTGCCAGCAGCTGGGACAGGGGGGTACCTGAAGCTTTCTTT

v_call: TRBV5-6
j_call: TRBJ2-5
d_call: -
clone_size: -
cdr3_aa: CASSLNPGGLETQYF
cdr3_nt: TGTGCCAGCAGCTTGAATCCCGGGGGCTTAGAGACCCAGTACTTC

v_call: TRBV11-2
j_call: TRBJ2-7
d_call: TRBD1
clone_size: -
cdr3_aa: CASSSGQGTLGYEQYF
cdr3_nt: TGTGCCAGCAGCTCCGGACAGGGGACCCTTGGGTACGAGCAGTACTTC

v_call: TRBV18
j_call: TRBJ1-3
d_call: TRBD1
clone_size: -
cdr3_aa: CASSPGQGANTIYF
cdr3_nt: TGTGCCAGCTCACCAGGACAGGGTGCAAACACCATATATTTT

v_call: TRBV7-2
j_call: TRBJ1-6
d_call: -
clone_size: -
cdr3_aa: CASSLLGSPLHF
cdr3_nt: TGTGCCAGCAGCTTACTGGGGTCACCCCTCCACTTT

v_call: TRBV7-9
j_call: TRBJ2-2
d_call: -
clone_size: -
cdr3_aa: CASSSIRQNTGELFF
cdr3_nt: TGTGCCAGCAGCTCAATCCGACAGAACACCGGGGAGCTGTTTTTT

v_call: TRBV5-1
j_call: TRBJ2-5
d_call: -
clone_size: -
cdr3_aa: CASGSPPQETQYF
cdr3_nt: TGCGCCAGCGGCTCTCCCCCCCAAGAGACCCAGTACTTC

v_call: TRBV6-1
j_call: TRBJ1-1
d_call: -
clone_size: -
cdr3_aa: CASSEQGQVNTEAFF
cdr3_nt: TGTGCCAGCAGTGAACAGGGACAAGTAAACACTGAAGCTTTCTTT

v_call: TRBV7-6
j_call: TRBJ2-6
d_call: TRBD1
clone_size: -
cdr3_aa: CASSLGIGTGSSGANVLTF
cdr3_nt: TGTGCCAGCAGCTTAGGGATCGGGACAGGTAGCTCTGGGGCCAACGTCCTGACTTTC

v_call: TRBV4-1
j_call: TRBJ2-2
d_call: -
clone_size: -
cdr3_aa: CASSLYGAFDTGELFF
cdr3_nt: TGCGCCAGCAGCCTATATGGAGCCTTCGACACCGGGGAGCTGTTTTTT

v_call: TRBV6-1
j_call: TRBJ2-5
d_call: -
clone_size: once
cdr3_aa: CASSEYGGDATQYF
cdr3_nt: TGTGCCAGCAGTGAATACGGAGGGGACGCGACCCAGTACTTC

v_call: TRBV5-5
j_call: TRBJ2-7
d_call: TRBD2
clone_size: -
cdr3_aa: CASSLEGLAGPEYEQYF
cdr3_nt: TGTGCCAGCAGCCTGGAGGGACTAGCGGGTCCTGAGTACGAGCAGTACTTC

v_call: TRBV9
j_call: TRBJ2-5
d_call: -
clone_size: -
cdr3_aa: CASSQKGIQETQYF
cdr3_nt: TGTGCCAGCAGCCAAAAGGGGATACAAGAGACCCAGTACTTC

v_call: TRBV5-7
j_call: TRBJ1-2
d_call: -
clone_size: once
cdr3_aa: CASSLGDHGYGYTF
cdr3_nt: TGTGCCAGCAGCTTGGGGGACCACGGCTATGGCTACACCTTC

v_call: TRBV7-2
j_call: TRBJ2-5
d_call: TRBD2
clone_size: -
cdr3_aa: CASSGLAANQETQYF
cdr3_nt: TGTGCCAGCAGCGGACTAGCCGCCAACCAAGAGACCCAGTACTTC

v_call: TRBV6-1
j_call: TRBJ1-1
d_call: -
clone_size: few
cdr3_aa: CASSIEIQGHEAFF
cdr3_nt: TGTGCCAGCAGCATTGAAATCCAGGGTCATGAAGCTTTCTTT

v_call: TRBV18
j_call: TRBJ2-1
d_call: -
clone_size: -
cdr3_aa: CASSPPAGNEQFF
cdr3_nt: TGTGCCAGCTCACCTCCTGCAGGAAATGAGCAGTTCTTC

v_call: TRBV10-1
j_call: TRBJ2-1
d_call: TRBD1
clone_size: -
cdr3_aa: CASSESIDRVDNEQFF
cdr3_nt: TGCGCCAGCAGTGAGTCGATAGACAGGGTAGACAATGAGCAGTTCTTC

v_call: TRBV5-1
j_call: TRBJ1-2
d_call: -
clone_size: -
cdr3_aa: CAGSNATGVHGYTF
cdr3_nt: TGCGCCGGTTCTAATGCGACAGGCGTCCATGGCTACACCTTC

v_call: TRBV2
j_call: TRBJ2-5
d_call: -
clone_size: -
cdr3_aa: CATGPGGRHETQYF
cdr3_nt: TGTGCCACCGGGCCCGGAGGGCGGCACGAGACCCAGTACTTC

v_call: TRBV10-3
j_call: TRBJ2-7
d_call: TRBD1
clone_size: -
cdr3_aa: CAISESRRTGAYEQYF
cdr3_nt: TGTGCCATCAGTGAGTCGAGAAGGACAGGTGCCTACGAGCAGTACTTC

v_call: TRBV6-1
j_call: TRBJ2-7
d_call: TRBD2
clone_size: few
cdr3_aa: CASSGLGLAGRGAYEQYF
cdr3_nt: TGTGCCAGCAGTGGCCTGGGACTAGCGGGACGAGGCGCCTACGAGCAGTACTTC

v_call: TRBV5-4
j_call: TRBJ2-1
d_call: -
clone_size: -
cdr3_aa: CASSLTLDNEQFF
cdr3_nt: TGTGCCAGCAGCTTGACGCTCGACAATGAGCAGTTCTTC

v_call: TRBV5-4
j_call: TRBJ2-3
d_call: TRBD2
clone_size: -
cdr3_aa: CASSLERGSDTQYF
cdr3_nt: TGTGCCAGCAGCTTGGAGCGGGGCTCAGATACGCAGTATTTT

v_call: TRBV15
j_call: TRBJ1-1
d_call: -
clone_size: -
cdr3_aa: CATSTQKGGTEAFF
cdr3_nt: TGTGCCACCAGCACCCAAAAAGGAGGCACTGAAGCTTTCTTT

v_call: TRBV2
j_call: TRBJ1-5
d_call: TRBD1
clone_size: -
cdr3_aa: CASSEDRALKPQHF
cdr3_nt: TGTGCCAGCAGTGAGGACAGGGCACTTAAGCCCCAGCATTTT

v_call: TRBV6-1
j_call: TRBJ2-3
d_call: -
clone_size: -
cdr3_aa: CASGAAPDTQYF
cdr3_nt: TGTGCCAGCGGAGCGGCCCCAGATACGCAGTATTTT

v_call: TRBV6-5
j_call: TRBJ1-1
d_call: -
clone_size: -
cdr3_aa: CASTSGLTEAFF
cdr3_nt: TGTGCCAGCACCTCAGGGCTAACTGAAGCTTTCTTT

v_call: TRBV9
j_call: TRBJ2-7
d_call: TRBD1
clone_size: -
cdr3_aa: CASSLSGQGFYEQYF
cdr3_nt: TGTGCCAGCAGCTTAAGTGGACAGGGGTTTTACGAGCAGTACTTC

v_call: TRBV5-4
j_call: TRBJ2-7
d_call: TRBD2
clone_size: -
cdr3_aa: CASSQFGLAGSYEQYF
cdr3_nt: TGTGCCAGCAGCCAATTCGGGCTAGCGGGCTCCTACGAGCAGTACTTC

v_call: TRBV6-5
j_call: TRBJ1-1
d_call: -
clone_size: -
cdr3_aa: CASTQGGAMNTEAFF
cdr3_nt: TGTGCCAGCACCCAAGGAGGGGCCATGAACACTGAAGCTTTCTTT

v_call: TRBV9
j_call: TRBJ1-2
d_call: -
clone_size: once
cdr3_aa: CASSVYSGQGNGYTF
cdr3_nt: TGTGCCAGCAGCGTATATTCAGGGCAAGGAAATGGCTACACCTTC

v_call: TRBV6-6
j_call: TRBJ1-1
d_call: -
clone_size: -
cdr3_aa: CASSPRSLNTEAFF
cdr3_nt: TGTGCCAGCAGCCCTCGATCCCTGAACACTGAAGCTTTCTTT

v_call: TRBV18
j_call: TRBJ2-7
d_call: TRBD2
clone_size: -
cdr3_aa: CASSPRFVAGTSYEQYF
cdr3_nt: TGTGCCAGCTCACCACGATTCGTAGCGGGAACCTCCTACGAGCAGTACTTC

v_call: TRBV2
j_call: TRBJ2-5
d_call: TRBD2
clone_size: -
cdr3_aa: CASNRLAETQYF
cdr3_nt: TGTGCCAGCAATAGACTAGCGGAGACCCAGTACTTC